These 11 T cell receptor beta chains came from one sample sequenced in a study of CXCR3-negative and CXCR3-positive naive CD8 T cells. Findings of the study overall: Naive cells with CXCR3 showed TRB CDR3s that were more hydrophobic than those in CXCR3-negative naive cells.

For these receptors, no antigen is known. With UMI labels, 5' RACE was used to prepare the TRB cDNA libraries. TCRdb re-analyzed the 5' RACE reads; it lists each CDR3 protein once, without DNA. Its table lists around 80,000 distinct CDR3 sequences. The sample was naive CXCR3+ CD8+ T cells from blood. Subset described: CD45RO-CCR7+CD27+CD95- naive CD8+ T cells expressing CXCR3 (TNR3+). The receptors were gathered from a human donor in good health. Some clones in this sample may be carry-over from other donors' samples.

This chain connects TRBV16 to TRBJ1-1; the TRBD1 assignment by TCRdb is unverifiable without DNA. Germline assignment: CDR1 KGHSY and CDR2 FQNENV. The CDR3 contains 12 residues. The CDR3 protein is CASAPGGGKAFF.

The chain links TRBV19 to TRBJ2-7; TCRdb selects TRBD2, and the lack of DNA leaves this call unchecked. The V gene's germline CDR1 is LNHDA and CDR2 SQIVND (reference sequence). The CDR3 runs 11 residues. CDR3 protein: CASSWRDEQYF.

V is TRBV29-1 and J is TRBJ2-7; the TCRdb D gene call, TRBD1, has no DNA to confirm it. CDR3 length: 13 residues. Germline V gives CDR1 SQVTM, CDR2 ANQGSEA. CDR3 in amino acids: CSVRGPGSYEQYF.

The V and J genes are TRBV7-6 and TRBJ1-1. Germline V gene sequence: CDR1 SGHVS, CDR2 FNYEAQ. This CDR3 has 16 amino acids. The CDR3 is CASSLTDGEGYTEAFF.

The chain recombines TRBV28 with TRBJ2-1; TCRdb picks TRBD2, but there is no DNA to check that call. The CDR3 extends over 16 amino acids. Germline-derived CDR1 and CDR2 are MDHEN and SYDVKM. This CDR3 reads CASNPEGEGTDNEQFF.

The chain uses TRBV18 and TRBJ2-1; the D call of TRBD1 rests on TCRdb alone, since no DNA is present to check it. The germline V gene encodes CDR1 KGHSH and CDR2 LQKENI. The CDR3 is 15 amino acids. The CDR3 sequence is CASSPGQGSYNEQFF.

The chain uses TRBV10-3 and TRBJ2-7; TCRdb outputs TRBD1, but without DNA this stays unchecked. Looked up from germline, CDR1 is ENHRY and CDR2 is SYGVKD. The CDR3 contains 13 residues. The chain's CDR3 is CAISDGTSYEQYF.

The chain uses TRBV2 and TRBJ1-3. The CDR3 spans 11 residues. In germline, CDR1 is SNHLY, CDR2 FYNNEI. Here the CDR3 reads CASKEGNTIYF.

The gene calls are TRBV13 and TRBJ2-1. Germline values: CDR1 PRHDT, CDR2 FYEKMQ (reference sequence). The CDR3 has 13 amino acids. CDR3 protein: CASSLRGNNEQFF.

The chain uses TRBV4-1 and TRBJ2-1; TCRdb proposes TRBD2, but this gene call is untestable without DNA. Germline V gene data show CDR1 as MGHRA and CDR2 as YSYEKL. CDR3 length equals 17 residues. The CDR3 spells CASSQGGWTGGPSGQFF.

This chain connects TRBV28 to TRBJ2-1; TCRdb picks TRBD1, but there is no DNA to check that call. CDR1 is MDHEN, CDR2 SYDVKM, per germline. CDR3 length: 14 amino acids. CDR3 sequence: CASRPDRGNNEQFF.